This TCR delta chain originates from a study of Vδ1+ human thymocytes. Study observations and caveats: Despite high sort purity, around 19% of thymic T cell receptor delta sequences were Vdelta2. In the thymus, TRG and TRD repertoires looked highly polyclonal with Gaussian CDR3 lengths.

CDR1 is TSWWSYY, CDR2 QGS, per germline. This CDR3 spans 17 amino acids. Concerning this clone itself: Its antigen is currently unknown. A junction boundary mismatches the germline segment, possibly from a read error.

Extracted RNA was reverse transcribed into cDNA. Multiplex PCR used pooled V-gene forward primers and a constant-region reverse primer to amplify CDR3s. TCRdb re-called the multiplex PCR reads using CATT. The table shows some 54,000 delta-chain clones, with roughly 15% occurring only once. Vdelta1+ thymocyte sorts reached between roughly 97% and 99.6% purity. This sequence was found in a boy under three years old who had congenital heart surgery. The chain uses TRDV1 and TRDJ1, with D perhaps matching TRDD2 (6 bases). What was sequenced was Vdelta1+ gamma-delta thymocytes from the thymus. The subset denotes: FACS-sorted CD3+ TCRalphabeta- TCRVdelta1+ TCRVdelta2- thymocytes. CDR3 residues: CALEERGFLDSWDKLIF. The CDR3 DNA is TGTGCTCTTGAGGAACGGGGCTTCCTCGACTCTTGGGATAAACTCATCTTT.